Listed below are T cell receptor beta chains from one sample, sequenced in a study of shared clonotypes between healthy human individuals. Here immunoSEQ multiplex PCR was the method, and the copy in TCRdb shows in-frame clones only, minus some. The data hold 500,000 or so clones, with more than 95% observed a single time. The sample taken for sequencing was naive CD4+ T cells sorted from blood. These receptors were obtained from a woman in her thirties in good health. The CDR3 runs from the conserved cysteine through the conserved F or W. The D gene is left open where the match is weak. The size of a clone is reported for some rows only, either as once, few or many, or as a class for expanded clones.

>once|TRBV18|.|TRBJ1-3
TGTGCCAGCTCACCTACCGGAGTCAGGGGTGGAAACACCATATATTTT
CASSPTGVRGGNTIYF
>.|TRBV6-5|TRBD1|TRBJ1-1
TGTGCCAGCAGTCCGACAGGGGCTCTGAACACTGAAGCTTTCTTT
CASSPTGALNTEAFF
>few|TRBV2|TRBD1|TRBJ2-2
TGTGCCAGCAGTCCACAGGGGGCGTTGAACACCGGGGAGCTGTTTTTT
CASSPQGALNTGELFF
>once|TRBV5-1|.|TRBJ2-5
TGCGCCAGCAGCAGGGACACCAGATTACAAGAGATCCAGTACTTC
CASSRDTRLQEIQYF
>once|TRBV28|.|TRBJ1-3
TGTGCCAGCAGTTTATTTACCGGGGCCGGAAACACCATATATTTT
CASSLFTGAGNTIYF
>.|TRBV9|.|TRBJ2-1
TGTGCCAGCAGCGCCGGGTTCAACAATGAGCAGTTCTTC
CASSAGFNNEQFF
>.|TRBV28|TRBD2|TRBJ2-1
TGTGCCAGCAGACCTCTCAAGGGGAGGGTTAATTACAATGAGCAGTTCTTC
CASRPLKGRVNYNEQFF
>once|TRBV4-1|.|TRBJ1-5
TGCGCCAGCAGCCAAGATAGGGTAGGGTATAAAGGCAATCAGCCCCAGCATTTT
CASSQDRVGYKGNQPQHF
>.|TRBV6-1|TRBD1|TRBJ2-7
TGTGCCAGCTTAACCGGGACAGGTAGCTACGAGCAGTACTTC
CASLTGTGSYEQYF
>.|TRBV18|.|TRBJ2-7
TGTGCCAGCTCACCAAGGTCCTACGAGCAGTACTTC
CASSPRSYEQYF
>.|TRBV29-1|.|TRBJ2-5
TGCAGCGTTGCGGGAACTTTGGGGACCCAGTACTTC
CSVAGTLGTQYF
>once|TRBV11-2|TRBD1|TRBJ2-7
TGTGCCAGCAGCCACGGGACAGTCTACGAGCAGTACTTC
CASSHGTVYEQYF
>.|TRBV5-6|.|TRBJ1-1
TGTGCCAGCACCGGAGCGGCGGGGTTGAACACTGAAGCTTTCTTT
CASTGAAGLNTEAFF
>.|TRBV28|.|TRBJ2-5
TGTGCCAGCAGGGCGGCCGGGACACAGAAACAAGAGACCCAGTACTTC
CASRAAGTQKQETQYF
>.|TRBV28|.|TRBJ1-3
TGTGCCAGCAGTAAAACAGGGCTAGGGAACACCATATATTTT
CASSKTGLGNTIYF
>.|TRBV5-6|.|TRBJ2-7
TGTGCCAGCAGCCAGGACTGGGACATAGTCTACGAGCAGTACTTC
CASSQDWDIVYEQYF
>.|TRBV4-2|.|TRBJ1-2
TGTGCCAGCAGCCAAGATCAGTTCGGAGGCTACACCTTC
CASSQDQFGGYTF
>.|TRBV5-4|TRBD1|TRBJ2-7
TGTGCCAGCAGCTTAAACCAGGGGGCGATGCACGAGCAGTACTTC
CASSLNQGAMHEQYF
>.|TRBV2|.|TRBJ2-7
TGTGCCAGCAGTGAATACTTTTCGAGTACCTACGAGCAGTACTTC
CASSEYFSSTYEQYF
>.|TRBV9|.|TRBJ2-5
TGTGCCAGCAGCGTAGCTCCGGCACCGTCCCAAGAGACCCAGTACTTC
CASSVAPAPSQETQYF
>.|TRBV6-1|TRBD2|TRBJ2-1
TGTGCCAGCAGTGATAGCGGGAGGGCCGTCGGGGCCAATGAGCAGTTCTTC
CASSDSGRAVGANEQFF
>.|TRBV30|TRBD2|TRBJ2-1
TGTGCCTGGAAGACTAGCGGGAGGGATGAGCAGTTCTTC
CAWKTSGRDEQFF
>.|TRBV11-3|.|TRBJ2-2
TGTGCCAGCAGCTTAGCTCCGGGACTGAACACCGGGGAGCTGTTTTTT
CASSLAPGLNTGELFF
>.|TRBV6-5|.|TRBJ2-7
TGTGCCAGCAGCCTAAGACGGGATTCCTACGAGCAGTACTTC
CASSLRRDSYEQYF
>.|TRBV6-6|.|TRBJ1-2
TGTGCCAGCAGTTACGCCCTTAGCGGGGGCGGAGGCTACACCTTC
CASSYALSGGGGYTF
>.|TRBV5-1|TRBD2|TRBJ2-1
TGCGCCAGCAGCTTGGTCGCGGGGGAGGGCCCCAATGAGCAGTTCTTC
CASSLVAGEGPNEQFF
>.|TRBV6-1|.|TRBJ1-3
TGTGCCAGCAGTGAAGCGCTCCAAGGGTACGGAAACACCATATATTTT
CASSEALQGYGNTIYF
>.|TRBV27|.|TRBJ1-5
TGTGCCAGCAGTCCTTACAGGAGCAATCAGCCCCAGCATTTT
CASSPYRSNQPQHF
>.|TRBV30|.|TRBJ2-3
TGTGCCTGGAACCTAGGGGGGATCGGCACAGATACGCAGTATTTT
CAWNLGGIGTDTQYF
>.|TRBV11-3|.|TRBJ2-3
TGTGCCAGCAGCTTTCGCGGAACTAGCACAGATACGCAGTATTTT
CASSFRGTSTDTQYF
>.|TRBV18|.|TRBJ2-1
TGTGCCAGCTCACCGCAAGGAGGTATGGGGGGTGAGCAGTTCTTC
CASSPQGGMGGEQFF
>.|TRBV5-1|TRBD2|TRBJ2-2
TGCGCCAGCGTACTAGCGGGAGGGCCGGGGAACACCGGGGAGCTGTTTTTT
CASVLAGGPGNTGELFF
>.|TRBV7-9|TRBD2|TRBJ2-3
TGTGCCAGCAGCTTAGAGGTCCTAGCGGGGAGCACAGATACGCAGTATTTT
CASSLEVLAGSTDTQYF
>.|TRBV19|TRBD1|TRBJ2-1
TGTGCCAGTAGTATACTGGGGCGACAGGGTAATGAGCAGTTCTTC
CASSILGRQGNEQFF
>.|TRBV10-2|.|TRBJ2-7
TGCGCCAGCAGTGGCTCGGGGCCATACGAGCAGTACTTC
CASSGSGPYEQYF
>.|TRBV4-1|TRBD1|TRBJ1-6
TGCGCCAGCAGCCAAGATCACGTTCTGGGACAGATTACACCCCTCCACTTT
CASSQDHVLGQITPLHF
>once|TRBV28|.|TRBJ1-5
TGTGCCAGCAGTTTAAACCCGGCGGCGGGGGCCGGTCAGCCCCAGCATTTT
CASSLNPAAGAGQPQHF
>.|TRBV6-5|.|TRBJ1-4
TGTGCCAGCAGCGCGACAGCCACTAATGAAAAACTGTTTTTT
CASSATATNEKLFF
>.|TRBV29-1|.|TRBJ1-1
TGCAGCGTTCCGGGAAGGGCTGAAGCTTTCTTT
CSVPGRAEAFF
>.|TRBV11-2|TRBD2|TRBJ2-1
TGTGCCAGCAGCCGGACTAGCGGGAGGGCCGGTGAGCAGTTCTTC
CASSRTSGRAGEQFF
>.|TRBV5-1|.|TRBJ1-1
TGCGCCAGCAGCCCCCGACGGGAGAACACTGAAGCTTTCTTT
CASSPRRENTEAFF
>.|TRBV5-1|.|TRBJ2-5
TGCGCCAGCAGCTTCACAGGGTTTCAAGAGACCCAGTACTTC
CASSFTGFQETQYF
>.|TRBV5-1|.|TRBJ2-2
TGCGCCAGCAGCTTGGAGCCGGGAACCGGGGAGCTGTTTTTT
CASSLEPGTGELFF
>once|TRBV5-6|.|TRBJ2-6
TGTGCCAGCAGCTTTCGCAGCTCTGGGGCCAACGTCCTGACTTTC
CASSFRSSGANVLTF
>.|TRBV7-9|.|TRBJ1-1
TGTGCCAGCAGCTTAGAGCGGGGGGGCACTGAAGCTTTCTTT
CASSLERGGTEAFF
>.|TRBV28|.|TRBJ1-1
TGTGCCAGCAGTTTCTTGAGCTCCGTCTTAAGCGCTGAAGCTTTCTTT
CASSFLSSVLSAEAFF
>.|TRBV2|.|TRBJ2-7
TGTGCCAGCAAGGGGGTCTCGAGTAGCGAGCAGTACTTC
CASKGVSSSEQYF
>.|TRBV2|.|TRBJ2-7
TGTGCCAGCAGTGAGTGGGGCAGGGGTAGGTACGAGCAGTACTTC
CASSEWGRGRYEQYF
>.|TRBV2|.|TRBJ2-7
TGTGCCAGCACATACTCCTCCTACGAGCAGTACTTC
CASTYSSYEQYF
>.|TRBV7-6|.|TRBJ2-2
TGTGCCAGCAGCTTAGTTGGCGGGTACACCGGGGAGCTGTTTTTT
CASSLVGGYTGELFF
>.|TRBV4-1|TRBD2|TRBJ2-1
TGCGCCAGCAGCCAAGCACCGGGAGGGGCCTACAATGAGCAGTTCTTC
CASSQAPGGAYNEQFF
>.|TRBV7-9|.|TRBJ2-1
TGTGCCAGCACCCCCCTAGCTTTGGGACACAATGAGCAGTTCTTC
CASTPLALGHNEQFF
>once|TRBV11-3|TRBD2|TRBJ2-3
TGTGCCAGCAGCTTAACCGGGACTAGCGGGCCAGATACGCAGTATTTT
CASSLTGTSGPDTQYF
>.|TRBV9|TRBD2|TRBJ2-1
TGTGCCAGCAGCGATTCGGGACTAGCTTACAATGAGCAGTTCTTC
CASSDSGLAYNEQFF